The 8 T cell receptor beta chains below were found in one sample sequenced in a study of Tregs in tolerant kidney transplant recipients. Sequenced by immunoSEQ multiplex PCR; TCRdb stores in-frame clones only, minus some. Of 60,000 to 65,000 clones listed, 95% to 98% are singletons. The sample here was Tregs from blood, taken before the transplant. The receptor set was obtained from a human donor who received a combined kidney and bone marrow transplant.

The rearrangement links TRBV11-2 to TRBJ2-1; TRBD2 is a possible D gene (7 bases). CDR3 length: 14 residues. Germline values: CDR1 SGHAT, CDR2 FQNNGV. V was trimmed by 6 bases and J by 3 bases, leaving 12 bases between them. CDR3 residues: CASRRGGYYNEQFF. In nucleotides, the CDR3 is TGTGCCAGCAGGAGGGGGGGCTACTACAATGAGCAGTTCTTC. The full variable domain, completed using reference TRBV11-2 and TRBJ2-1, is EAGVAQSPRYKIIEKRQSVAFWCNPISGHATLYWYQQILGQGPKLLIQFQNNGVVDDSQLPKDRFSAERLKGVDSTLKIQPAKLEDSAVYLCASRRGGYYNEQFFGPGTRLTVL.

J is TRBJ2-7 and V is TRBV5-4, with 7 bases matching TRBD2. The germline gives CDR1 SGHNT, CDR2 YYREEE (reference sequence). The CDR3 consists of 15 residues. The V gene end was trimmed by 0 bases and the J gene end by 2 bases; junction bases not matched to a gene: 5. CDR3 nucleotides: TGTGCCAGCAGCTTGGCTTACGGGGGGACCTACGAGCAGTACTTC. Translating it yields CASSLAYGGTYEQYF. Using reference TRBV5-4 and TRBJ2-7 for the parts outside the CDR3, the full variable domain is ETGVTQSPTHLIKTRGQQVTLRCSSQSGHNTVSWYQQALGQGPQFIFQYYREEENGRGNFPPRFSGLQFPNYSSELNVNALELDDSALYLCASSLAYGGTYEQYFGPGTRLTVT.

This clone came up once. The CDR3 reads CASSLTGFSELLETQYF. The CDR3 DNA reads as TGTGCCAGCAGCCTTACAGGGTTTTCGGAGCTTTTAGAGACCCAGTACTTC. The rearrangement uses TRBV7-9 and TRBJ2-5; TRBD1 is a possible D gene (6 bases). CDR1 and CDR2 from the germline V gene are SEHNR and FQNEAQ (reference sequence). This CDR3 has 17 residues. The ends were cut back, 5 bases at V and 4 bases at J, with 23 bases in the middle. Based on the CDR3 plus reference TRBV7-9 and TRBJ2-5, the full variable domain is DTGVSQNPRHKITKRGQNVTFRCDPISEHNRLYWYRQTLGQGPEFLTYFQNEAQLEKSRLLSDRFSAERPKGSFSTLEIQRTEQGDSAMYLCASSLTGFSELLETQYFGPGTRLLVL.

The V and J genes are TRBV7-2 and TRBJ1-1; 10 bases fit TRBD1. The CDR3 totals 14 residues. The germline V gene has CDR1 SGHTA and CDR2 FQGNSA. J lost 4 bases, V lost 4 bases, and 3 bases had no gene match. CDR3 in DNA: TGTGCCAGCAGCTACCGGGACAGGGGCACTGAAGCTTTCTTT. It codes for CASSYRDRGTEAFF.

For the CDR3, the DNA is TGTGCCAGCAGTTCCCGGTCTTCGCCCTACGAGCAGTACTTC. Encoded protein: CASSSRSSPYEQYF. The chain combines TRBV6-5 with TRBJ2-7; no clear D gene. This CDR3 has 14 residues. V was pared by 4 bases and J by 2 bases, with 12 bases between. Germline V CDR1 and CDR2: MNHEY, SVGAGI.

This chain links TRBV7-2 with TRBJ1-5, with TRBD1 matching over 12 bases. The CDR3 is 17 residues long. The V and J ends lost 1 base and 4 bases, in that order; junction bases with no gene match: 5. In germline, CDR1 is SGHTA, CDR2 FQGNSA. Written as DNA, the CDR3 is TGTGCCAGCAGCTTAGTGGGGACAGGGGGCAGGAATCAGCCCCAGCATTTT. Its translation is CASSLVGTGGRNQPQHF.

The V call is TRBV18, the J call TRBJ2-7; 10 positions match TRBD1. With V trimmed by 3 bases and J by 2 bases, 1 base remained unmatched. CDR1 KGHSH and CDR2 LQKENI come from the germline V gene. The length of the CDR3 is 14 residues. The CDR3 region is CASSPGTGAYEQYF. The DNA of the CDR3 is TGTGCCAGCTCACCCGGGACAGGGGCCTACGAGCAGTACTTC.

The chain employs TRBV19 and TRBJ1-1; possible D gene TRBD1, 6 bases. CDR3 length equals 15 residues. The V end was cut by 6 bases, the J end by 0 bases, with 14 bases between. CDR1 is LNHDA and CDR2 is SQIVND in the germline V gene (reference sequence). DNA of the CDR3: TGTGCCAGTAGCCCTAGGGGGGGATTGAACACTGAAGCTTTCTTT. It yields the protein CASSPRGGLNTEAFF.